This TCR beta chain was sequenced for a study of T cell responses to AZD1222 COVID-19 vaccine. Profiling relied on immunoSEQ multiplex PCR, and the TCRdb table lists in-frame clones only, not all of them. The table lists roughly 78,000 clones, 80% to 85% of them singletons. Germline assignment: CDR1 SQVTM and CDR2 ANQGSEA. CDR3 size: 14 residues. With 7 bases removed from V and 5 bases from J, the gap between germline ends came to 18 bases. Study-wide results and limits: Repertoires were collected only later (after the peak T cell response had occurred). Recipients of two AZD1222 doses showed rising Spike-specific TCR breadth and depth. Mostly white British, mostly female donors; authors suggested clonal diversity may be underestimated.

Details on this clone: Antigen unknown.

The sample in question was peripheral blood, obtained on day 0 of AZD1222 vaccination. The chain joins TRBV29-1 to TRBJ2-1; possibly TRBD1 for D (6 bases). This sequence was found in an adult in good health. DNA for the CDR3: TGCAGCGCCACAACCGGGACAAAAAACAATGAGCAGTTCTTC. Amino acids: CSATTGTKNNEQFF.